This T cell receptor beta chain was sequenced in a study of early T cells in non-severe SARS-CoV-2 infection. Study-level background: Bulk RNA taken from unsorted whole blood was sequenced, leaving chains unpaired.

TCRdb re-called the 5' RACE reads with MiXCR, one entry per CDR3 protein. In the table there are tens of thousands of distinct CDR3 sequences, 5.5% to 7% of which are singletons. This clonotype was found many times. This clonotype was sampled from an adult who was a healthcare worker with PCR-confirmed SARS-CoV-2 infection or an uninfected control (not recorded which). The source material was whole blood.

CDR3 amino acids: CASLSSGANVLTF. The CDR3 DNA sequence: TGTGCTTCCCTTAGCTCTGGGGCCAACGTCCTGACTTTC. V gene TRBV30 combines with J gene TRBJ2-6; D is ambiguous. This CDR3 spans 13 amino acids. CDR1 is GTSNPN, CDR2 SVGIG, per germline (reference sequence).